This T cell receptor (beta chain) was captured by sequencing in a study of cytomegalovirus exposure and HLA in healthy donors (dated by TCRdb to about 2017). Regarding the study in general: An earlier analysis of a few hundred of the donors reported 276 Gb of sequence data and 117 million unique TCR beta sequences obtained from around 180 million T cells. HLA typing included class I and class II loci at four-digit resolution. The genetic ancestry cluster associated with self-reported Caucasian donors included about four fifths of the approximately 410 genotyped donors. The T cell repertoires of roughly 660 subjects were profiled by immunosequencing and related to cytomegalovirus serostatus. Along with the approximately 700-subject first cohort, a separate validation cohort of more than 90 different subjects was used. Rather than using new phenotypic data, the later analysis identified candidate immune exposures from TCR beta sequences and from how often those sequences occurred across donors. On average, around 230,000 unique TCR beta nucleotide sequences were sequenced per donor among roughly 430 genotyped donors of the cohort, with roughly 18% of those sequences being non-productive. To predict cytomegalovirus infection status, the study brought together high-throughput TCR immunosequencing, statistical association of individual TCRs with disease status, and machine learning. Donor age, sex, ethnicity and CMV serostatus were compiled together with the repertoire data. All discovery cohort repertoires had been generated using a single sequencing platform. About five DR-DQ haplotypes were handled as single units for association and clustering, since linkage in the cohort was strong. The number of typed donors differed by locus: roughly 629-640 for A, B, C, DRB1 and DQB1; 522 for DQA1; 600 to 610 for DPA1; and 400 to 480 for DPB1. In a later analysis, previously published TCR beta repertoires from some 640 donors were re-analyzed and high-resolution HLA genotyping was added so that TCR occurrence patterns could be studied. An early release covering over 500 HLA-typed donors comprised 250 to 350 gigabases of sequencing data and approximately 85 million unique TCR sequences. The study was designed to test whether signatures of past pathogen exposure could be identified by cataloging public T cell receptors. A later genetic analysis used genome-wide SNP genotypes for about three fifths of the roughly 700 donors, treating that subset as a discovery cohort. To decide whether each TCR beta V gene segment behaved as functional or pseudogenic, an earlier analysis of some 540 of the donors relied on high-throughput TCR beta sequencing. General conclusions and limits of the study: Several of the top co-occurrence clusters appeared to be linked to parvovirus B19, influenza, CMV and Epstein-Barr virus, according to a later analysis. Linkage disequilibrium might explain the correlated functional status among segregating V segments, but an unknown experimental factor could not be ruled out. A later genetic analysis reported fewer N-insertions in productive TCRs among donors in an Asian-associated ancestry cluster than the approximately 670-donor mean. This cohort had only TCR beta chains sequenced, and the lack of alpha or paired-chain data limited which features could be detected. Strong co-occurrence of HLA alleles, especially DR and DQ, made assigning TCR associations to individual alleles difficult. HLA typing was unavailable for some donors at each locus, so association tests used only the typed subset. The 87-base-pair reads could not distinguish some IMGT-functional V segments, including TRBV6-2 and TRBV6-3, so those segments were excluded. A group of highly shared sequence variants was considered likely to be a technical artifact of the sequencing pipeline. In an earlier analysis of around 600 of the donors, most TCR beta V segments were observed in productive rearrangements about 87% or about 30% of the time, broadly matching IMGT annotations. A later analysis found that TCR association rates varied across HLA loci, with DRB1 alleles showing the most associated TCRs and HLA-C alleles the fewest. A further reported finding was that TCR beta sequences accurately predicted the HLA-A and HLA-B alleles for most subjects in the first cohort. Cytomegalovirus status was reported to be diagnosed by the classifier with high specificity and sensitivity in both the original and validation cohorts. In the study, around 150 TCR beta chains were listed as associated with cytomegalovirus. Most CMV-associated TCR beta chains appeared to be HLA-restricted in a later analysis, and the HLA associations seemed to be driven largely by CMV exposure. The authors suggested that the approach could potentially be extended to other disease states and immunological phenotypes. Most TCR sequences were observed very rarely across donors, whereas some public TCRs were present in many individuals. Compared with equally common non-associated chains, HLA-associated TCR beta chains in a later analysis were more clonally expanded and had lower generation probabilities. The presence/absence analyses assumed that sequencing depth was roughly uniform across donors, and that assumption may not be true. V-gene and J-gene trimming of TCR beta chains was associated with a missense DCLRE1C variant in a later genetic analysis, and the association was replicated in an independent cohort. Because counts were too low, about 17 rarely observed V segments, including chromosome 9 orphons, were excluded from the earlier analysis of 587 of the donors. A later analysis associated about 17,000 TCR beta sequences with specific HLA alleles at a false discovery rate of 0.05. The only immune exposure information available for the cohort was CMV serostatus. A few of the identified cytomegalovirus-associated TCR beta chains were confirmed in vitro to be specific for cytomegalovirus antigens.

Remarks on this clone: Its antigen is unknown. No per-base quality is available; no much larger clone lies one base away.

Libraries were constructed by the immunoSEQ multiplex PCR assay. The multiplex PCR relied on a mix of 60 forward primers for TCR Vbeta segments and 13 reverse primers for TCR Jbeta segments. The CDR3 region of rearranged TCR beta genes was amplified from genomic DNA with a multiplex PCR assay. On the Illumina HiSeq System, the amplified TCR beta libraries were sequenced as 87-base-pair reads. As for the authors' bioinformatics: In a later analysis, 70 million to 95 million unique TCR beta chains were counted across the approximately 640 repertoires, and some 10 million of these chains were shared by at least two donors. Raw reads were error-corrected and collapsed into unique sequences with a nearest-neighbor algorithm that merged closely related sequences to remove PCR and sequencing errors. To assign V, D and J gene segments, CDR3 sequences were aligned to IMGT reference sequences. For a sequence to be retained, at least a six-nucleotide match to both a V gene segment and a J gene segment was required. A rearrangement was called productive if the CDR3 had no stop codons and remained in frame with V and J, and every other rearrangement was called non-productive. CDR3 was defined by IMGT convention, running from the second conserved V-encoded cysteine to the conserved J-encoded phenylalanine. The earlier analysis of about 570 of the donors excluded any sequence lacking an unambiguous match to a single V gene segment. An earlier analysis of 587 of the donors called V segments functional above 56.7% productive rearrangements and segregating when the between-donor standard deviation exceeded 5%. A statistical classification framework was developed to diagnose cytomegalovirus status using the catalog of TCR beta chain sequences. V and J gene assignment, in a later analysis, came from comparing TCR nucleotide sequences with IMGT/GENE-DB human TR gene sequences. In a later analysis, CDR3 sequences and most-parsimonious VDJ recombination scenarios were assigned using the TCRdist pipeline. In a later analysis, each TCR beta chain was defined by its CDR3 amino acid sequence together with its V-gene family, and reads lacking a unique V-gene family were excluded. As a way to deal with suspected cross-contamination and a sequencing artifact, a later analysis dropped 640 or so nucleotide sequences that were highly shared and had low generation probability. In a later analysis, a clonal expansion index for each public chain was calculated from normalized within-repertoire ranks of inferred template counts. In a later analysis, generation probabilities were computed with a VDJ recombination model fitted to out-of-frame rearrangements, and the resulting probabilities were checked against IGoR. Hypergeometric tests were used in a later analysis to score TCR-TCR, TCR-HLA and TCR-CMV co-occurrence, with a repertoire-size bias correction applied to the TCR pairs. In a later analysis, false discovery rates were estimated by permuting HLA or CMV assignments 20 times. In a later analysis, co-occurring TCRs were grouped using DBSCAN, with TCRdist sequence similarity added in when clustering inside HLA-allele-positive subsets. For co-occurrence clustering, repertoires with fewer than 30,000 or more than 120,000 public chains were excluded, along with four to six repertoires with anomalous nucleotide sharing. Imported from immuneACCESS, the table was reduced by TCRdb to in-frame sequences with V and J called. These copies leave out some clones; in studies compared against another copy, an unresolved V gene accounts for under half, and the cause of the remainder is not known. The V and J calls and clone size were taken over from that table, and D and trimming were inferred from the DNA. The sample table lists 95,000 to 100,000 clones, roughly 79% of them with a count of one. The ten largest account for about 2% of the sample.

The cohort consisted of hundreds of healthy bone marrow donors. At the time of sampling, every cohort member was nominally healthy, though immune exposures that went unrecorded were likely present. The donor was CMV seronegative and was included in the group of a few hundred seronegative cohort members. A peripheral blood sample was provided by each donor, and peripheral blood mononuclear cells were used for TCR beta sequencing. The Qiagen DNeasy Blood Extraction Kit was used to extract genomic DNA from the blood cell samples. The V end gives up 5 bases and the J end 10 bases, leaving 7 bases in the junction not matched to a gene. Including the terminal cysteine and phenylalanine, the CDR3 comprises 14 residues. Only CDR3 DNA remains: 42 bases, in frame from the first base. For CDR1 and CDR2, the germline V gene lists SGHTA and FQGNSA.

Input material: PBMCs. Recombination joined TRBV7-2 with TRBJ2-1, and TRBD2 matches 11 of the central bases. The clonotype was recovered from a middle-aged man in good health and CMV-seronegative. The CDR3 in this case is CASSVSGRAWEQFF. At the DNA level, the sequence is TGTGCCAGCAGCGTTAGCGGGAGGGCCTGGGAGCAGTTCTTC.